This entry lists 11 T cell receptor beta chains sequenced from one sample in a study of blood T cell repertoires in COVID-19. Sequencing used immunoSEQ multiplex PCR; TCRdb keeps in-frame clones, though not all of them. The data show just under 65,000 clones, about four fifths seen once. The material sequenced was peripheral blood. The origin of the receptors is a human donor in a cohort sampled during active COVID-19.

The gene calls are TRBV6-4 and TRBJ1-6; 9 positions match TRBD1. The length of the CDR3 is 17 residues. Trimming cost V 4 bases and J 7 bases; bases outside gene matches: 11. Germline values: CDR1 MRHNA, CDR2 SNTAGT. CDR3 sequence (DNA): TGTGCCAGCAGTGGGATACCCGGCGGACAGGGGAATTCACCCCTCCACTTT. Its translation: CASSGIPGGQGNSPLHF.

The DNA of the CDR3 is TGTGCCAGCAGTTTCCAGGGGACAGATACGCAGTATTTT. It specifies CASSFQGTDTQYF. The rearrangement links TRBV27 to TRBJ2-3, with D perhaps matching TRBD1 (6 bases). V was pared by 3 bases and J by 3 bases, with 7 bases between. CDR3 length: 13 residues. Germline V gives CDR1 MNHEY, CDR2 SMNVEV (reference sequence).

The V call is TRBV9, the J call TRBJ1-1; TRBD1 aligns across 9 bases. Trimming cost V 4 bases and J 2 bases; bases outside gene matches: 6. The CDR3 covers 15 residues. Germline assignment: CDR1 SGDLS and CDR2 YYNGEE. The CDR3 loop reads CASSPGTGLNTEAFF. The DNA of the CDR3 is TGTGCCAGCAGCCCGGGGACAGGGCTTAACACTGAAGCTTTCTTT.

This clone was recorded only once. DNA for the CDR3: TGTGCCAGCAGCCCAATGAGCGGTTCTTACCAAGAGACCCAGTACTTC. This gives the protein CASSPMSGSYQETQYF. The chain employs TRBV5-6 and TRBJ2-5; possibly TRBD2 for D (5 bases). The V end was cut by 4 bases, the J end by 0 bases, with 16 bases between. This CDR3 comprises 16 residues. The germline CDR1 and CDR2 sequences are SGHDT and YYEEEE.

The chain has TRBV9 and TRBJ2-3; 7 bases match TRBD2. The CDR3 has 15 amino acids. J gave up 0 bases and V 3 bases, and 4 bases lay outside the gene matches. Germline CDR1 SGDLS, CDR2 YYNGEE. The CDR3 coding sequence is TGTGCCAGCAGCGGGCGGGGGTCTAGCACAGATACGCAGTATTTT. Translation: CASSGRGSSTDTQYF.

The V and J genes are TRBV11-2 and TRBJ2-4; TRBD1 matches at 8 bases. Germline-derived CDR1 and CDR2 are SGHAT and FQNNGV. V lost 0 bases and J lost 6; bases outside the gene matches: 4. The CDR3 loop spans 15 amino acids. The CDR3 DNA is TGTGCCAGCAGCTTAGACAGGGGGCGCGGAAACATTCAGTACTTC. It yields the protein CASSLDRGRGNIQYF.

V and J are TRBV6-6 and TRBJ2-7, with 8 bases matching TRBD1. V lost 7 bases and J lost 1; bases outside the gene matches: 12. This CDR3 is built from 16 residues. Germline CDR1 MNHNY, CDR2 SVGAGI (reference sequence). The CDR3 here is CASTRTGRKTSYEQYF. CDR3 bases: TGTGCCAGCACTAGGACAGGGAGAAAAACTTCCTACGAGCAGTACTTC.

The V call is TRBV3-1 (or the pseudogene TRBV3-2), the J call TRBJ2-7; TRBD2 agrees at 8 bases. The CDR3 covers 14 residues. Germline CDR1 and CDR2: LGHDT and YNNKEL (reference sequence). V gave up 5 bases and J gave up 6 bases; unmatched junction bases: 9. The CDR3 DNA is TGTGCCAGCAGCTTATCGGGGGGGGCGGGCGAGCAGTACTTC. Residues: CASSLSGGAGEQYF.

Points on this clone: A read error is possible here, since a much larger clone lies one base away. The same CDR3 is also encoded by other DNA sequences in this sample. The V gene is TRBV12-3 or TRBV12-4, the J gene TRBJ1-1, with 8 bases that match TRBD1. The V and J ends lost 5 bases and 5 bases, in that order; junction bases with no gene match: 4. CDR3 length equals 13 residues. CDR3 amino acids: CASSRTGKTEAFF. DNA of the CDR3: TGTGCCAGCAGTCGGACAGGGAAAACTGAAGCTTTCTTT.

This rearrangement joins TRBV4-1 to TRBJ2-7; the D gene is possibly TRBD1 (5 bases). Germline V gene sequence: CDR1 MGHRA, CDR2 YSYEKL. Trimming shortened V by 4 bases and J by 2 bases, and 12 bases separated the two germline ends. The CDR3 has 14 amino acids. Here the CDR3 reads CASSLSGLTYEQYF. The CDR3, as DNA: TGCGCCAGCAGCCTGTCAGGGCTTACCTACGAGCAGTACTTC.

The chain joins TRBV6-1 to TRBJ2-7; TRBD1 agrees at 7 bases. The germline V gene encodes CDR1 MNHNS and CDR2 SASEGT. The V segment lost 0 bases and the J segment 2 bases; nucleotides outside the gene matches: 4. This CDR3 is built from 15 residues. The CDR3 DNA reads as TGTGCCAGCAGTGAAGCGGGGACAGCTACCTACGAGCAGTACTTC. Translated: CASSEAGTATYEQYF.